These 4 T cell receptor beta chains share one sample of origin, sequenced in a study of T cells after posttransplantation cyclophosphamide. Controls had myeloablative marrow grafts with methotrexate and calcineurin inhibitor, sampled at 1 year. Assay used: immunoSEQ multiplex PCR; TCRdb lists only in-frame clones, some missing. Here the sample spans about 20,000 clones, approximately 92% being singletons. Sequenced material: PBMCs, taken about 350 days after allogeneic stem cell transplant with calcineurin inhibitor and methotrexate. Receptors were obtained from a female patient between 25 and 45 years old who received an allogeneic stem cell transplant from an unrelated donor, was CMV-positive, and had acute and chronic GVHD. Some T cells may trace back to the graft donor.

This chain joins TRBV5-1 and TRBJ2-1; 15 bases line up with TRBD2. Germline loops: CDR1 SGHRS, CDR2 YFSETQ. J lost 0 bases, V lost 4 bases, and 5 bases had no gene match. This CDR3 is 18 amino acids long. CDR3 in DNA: TGCGCCAGCAGCCCGGGACTAGCGGGAGGCCTCTCCTACAATGAGCAGTTCTTC. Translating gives CASSPGLAGGLSYNEQFF.

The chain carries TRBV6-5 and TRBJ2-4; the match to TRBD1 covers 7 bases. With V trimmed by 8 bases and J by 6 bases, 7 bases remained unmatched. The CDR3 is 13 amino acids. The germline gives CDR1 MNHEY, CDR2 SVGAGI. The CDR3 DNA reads TGTGCCAGCGCATCTCCAGGGGGAAACATTCAGTACTTC. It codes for CASASPGGNIQYF.

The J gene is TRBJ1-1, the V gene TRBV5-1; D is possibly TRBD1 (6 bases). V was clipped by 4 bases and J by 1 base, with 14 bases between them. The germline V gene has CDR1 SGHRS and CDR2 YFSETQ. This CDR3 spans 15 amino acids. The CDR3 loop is CASSAGGPRNTEAFF. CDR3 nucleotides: TGCGCCAGCAGCGCCGGGGGGCCCAGGAACACTGAAGCTTTCTTT.

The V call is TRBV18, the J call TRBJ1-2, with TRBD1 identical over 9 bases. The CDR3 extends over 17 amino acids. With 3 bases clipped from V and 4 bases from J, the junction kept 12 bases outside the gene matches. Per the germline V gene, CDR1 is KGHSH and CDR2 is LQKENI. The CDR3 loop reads CASSPLAGTGRGYGYTF. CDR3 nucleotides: TGTGCCAGCTCACCCCTAGCCGGGACAGGGCGCGGCTATGGCTACACCTTC.